A selection of T cell receptor beta chains follows, all from one sample in a study of memory CD4+ T cells and cytomegalovirus serostatus. Profiling relied on immunoSEQ multiplex PCR, and the TCRdb table lists in-frame clones only, not all of them. The sample has 54,000 or so clones; roughly three quarters are singletons. The source material was memory CD4+ T cells from blood. These receptors were obtained from an adult in good health and CMV-seronegative. CDR3s include the opening cysteine and the closing phenylalanine or tryptophan. A D gene is named only where the DNA matches it firmly. Rows may omit the clone size; those that give it use once, few, many or a size class.

TRBJ2-2,-,-,TRBV5-4,CASSAIRDKYTGELFF,TGTGCCAGCAGCGCGATCCGGGACAAATACACCGGGGAGCTGTTTTTT
TRBJ1-1,-,TRBD1,TRBV5-1,CASSKGTGRTEAFF,TGCGCCAGCAGCAAGGGGACAGGGAGGACTGAAGCTTTCTTT
TRBJ1-2,once,-,TRBV5-6,CASSLKRGWDYGYTF,TGTGCCAGCAGCTTGAAGCGGGGGTGGGACTATGGCTACACCTTC
TRBJ2-7,-,-,TRBV27,CASSVRAPPPYEQYF,TGTGCCAGCAGTGTCCGGGCCCCACCGCCCTACGAGCAGTACTTC
TRBJ2-1,-,TRBD2,TRBV18,CASSPQIGRAGDEQFF,TGTGCCAGCTCACCACAGATCGGGAGGGCCGGGGATGAGCAGTTCTTC
TRBJ1-1,-,-,TRBV27,CASSYAVGTEAFF,TGTGCCAGCAGTTACGCTGTGGGTACTGAAGCTTTCTTT
TRBJ2-5,-,-,TRBV28,CASIGHLRQETQYF,TGTGCCAGCATCGGACACCTCAGACAAGAGACCCAGTACTTC
TRBJ2-2,-,-,TRBV2,CASTTGVNTGELFF,TGTGCCAGCACTACGGGAGTTAACACCGGGGAGCTGTTTTTT
TRBJ1-6,once,TRBD1,TRBV15,CATSRETGQYDSPLHF,TGTGCCACCAGCAGAGAGACGGGACAGTACGATTCACCCCTCCACTTT
TRBJ1-2,few,-,TRBV11-2,CASSLGSAERDTF,TGTGCCAGCAGCTTAGGTTCGGCGGAGCGGGACACCTTC
TRBJ2-5,-,-,TRBV11-3,CASSLGSETQYF,TGTGCCAGCAGCTTAGGGTCCGAGACCCAGTACTTC
TRBJ1-1,-,-,TRBV18,CASSPGTEAFF,TGTGCCAGCTCACCAGGTACTGAAGCTTTCTTT
TRBJ2-2,-,-,TRBV4-1,CASSQDYLSGELFF,TGCGCCAGCAGCCAAGATTACCTAAGCGGGGAGCTGTTTTTT
TRBJ2-7,few,TRBD1,TRBV27,CASNGAGGFYEQYF,TGTGCCAGCAACGGGGCAGGGGGCTTCTACGAGCAGTACTTC
TRBJ1-5,-,-,TRBV9,CASTPSGTNDQPQHF,TGTGCCAGCACCCCAAGCGGGACGAATGATCAGCCCCAGCATTTT
TRBJ1-1,-,-,TRBV5-8,CASSLSRAYRAFF,TGTGCCAGCAGCTTGTCCCGGGCCTACCGAGCTTTCTTT
TRBJ1-2,-,-,TRBV5-4,CASSLMGPGKRSLYGYTF,TGTGCCAGCAGCTTGATGGGCCCAGGGAAACGGAGCCTCTATGGCTACACCTTC
TRBJ2-5,-,TRBD2,TRBV7-2,CASSLAQSGRETQYF,TGTGCCAGCAGCTTAGCGCAGAGCGGGAGGGAGACCCAGTACTTC
TRBJ2-7,-,TRBD1,TRBV18,CASSKTGDSSYEQYF,TGTGCCAGCTCAAAAACCGGGGACAGCTCCTACGAGCAGTACTTC
TRBJ2-5,-,TRBD2,TRBV5-1,CASGLAGLRETQYF,TGCGCCAGCGGATTAGCGGGTTTAAGGGAGACCCAGTACTTC
TRBJ2-3,-,-,TRBV5-1,CASSSQAVSTDTQYF,TGCGCCAGCAGCTCCCAAGCGGTTAGCACAGATACGCAGTATTTT
TRBJ1-3,-,TRBD1,TRBV7-8,CASSSRQGASGNTIYF,TGTGCCAGCAGCAGCCGACAGGGGGCATCTGGAAACACCATATATTTT
TRBJ2-7,few,TRBD1,TRBV29-1,CSVGQDSYEQYF,TGCAGCGTCGGACAGGATTCCTACGAGCAGTACTTC
TRBJ1-2,-,TRBD1,TRBV6-5,CASSYSMTGGGGYTF,TGTGCCAGCAGTTACTCGATGACAGGGGGCGGTGGCTACACCTTC
TRBJ2-7,-,-,TRBV19,CASSTNLGPYEQYF,TGTGCCAGTAGTACGAACCTGGGACCATACGAGCAGTACTTC
TRBJ1-2,-,-,TRBV25-1,CASCEAGTPIYGYTF,TGTGCCAGCTGTGAGGCCGGGACTCCGATCTATGGCTACACCTTC
TRBJ1-2,once,TRBD1,TRBV5-1,CASSLARGQRNYGYTF,TGCGCCAGCAGCTTGGCCAGGGGACAGAGGAACTATGGCTACACCTTC
TRBJ1-1,-,-,TRBV29-1,CSVDTGVNTEAFF,TGCAGCGTTGACACAGGTGTGAACACTGAAGCTTTCTTT
TRBJ1-2,-,-,TRBV20-1,CSLGDLGYTF,TGCAGCCTGGGGGATCTGGGCTACACCTTC
TRBJ1-1,-,-,TRBV6-4,CASSEGGGNTEAFF,TGTGCCAGCAGTGAGGGTGGAGGGAACACTGAAGCTTTCTTT
TRBJ2-7,-,TRBD1,TRBV28,CASSYVKHRTTGMLYEQYF,TGTGCCAGCAGTTATGTGAAACACCGCACGACAGGGATGTTGTACGAGCAGTACTTC
TRBJ2-1,-,-,TRBV30,CAWSVGAGTYNEQFF,TGTGCCTGGAGTGTAGGCGCAGGGACATACAATGAGCAGTTCTTC
TRBJ2-3,few,TRBD2,TRBV7-7,CASSRTSGRTDTQYF,TGTGCCAGCAGCCGGACTAGCGGGAGGACAGATACGCAGTATTTT
TRBJ1-2,-,-,TRBV5-6,CASSWRDPRGYTF,TGTGCCAGCAGCTGGAGGGACCCGCGGGGCTACACCTTC
TRBJ2-5,-,TRBD1,TRBV7-9,CASSSGQGVGETQYF,TGTGCCAGCAGCTCGGGACAGGGGGTCGGAGAGACCCAGTACTTC
TRBJ1-5,-,-,TRBV5-1,CASSPDERRGSRNQPQHF,TGCGCCAGCAGCCCCGATGAACGCAGGGGATCTAGGAATCAGCCCCAGCATTTT
TRBJ1-2,-,-,TRBV4-1,CASSQDPTNGGYTF,TGCGCCAGCAGCCAAGATCCGACAAACGGGGGCTACACCTTC
TRBJ2-1,-,-,TRBV5-1,CASSLVPASRSYNEQFF,TGCGCCAGCAGCTTGGTTCCGGCTAGTCGCTCCTACAATGAGCAGTTCTTC
TRBJ2-5,-,TRBD1,TRBV5-1,CASSSRTGLEETQYF,TGCGCCAGCAGCTCCCGGACAGGCCTCGAAGAGACCCAGTACTTC
TRBJ2-7,-,TRBD1,TRBV5-6,CASSLVKTGAEQYF,TGTGCCAGCAGCTTGGTAAAGACAGGGGCCGAGCAGTACTTC